This section outlines one T cell receptor (beta chain) sequence together with its context. There is no known antigen for this receptor. Base-call qualities are not available, and no considerably larger clone is one nucleotide away. Whole blood was collected in K2EDTA tubes by collaborating institutions according to the institutions' own protocols. For TCRbeta analysis, collaborators shipped samples in one of three forms: frozen whole blood, isolated PBMCs, or DNA extracted from either of those sample types. The immunoSEQ Assay, a bias-controlled multiplex PCR, was used to amplify TCRbeta CDR3 regions from genomic DNA. In the paper's pipeline: Nucleated cell counts per sample were estimated from amplification of reference gene primers within the assay. Sequence reads were collapsed and filtered to measure the absolute abundance of every unique TCRbeta CDR3 rearrangement. For each sample, productive Simpson clonality was calculated as the square root of Simpson's diversity index across productive rearrangements. In TCRdb, the immuneACCESS table is reduced to in-frame sequences with V and J assigned. These tables do not hold every clone; where another copy was compared, an unresolved V gene accounts for under half, and the others remain unexplained. The V and J calls and clone size come from that table; D and trimming were worked out from the DNA. The sample table contains about 91,000 clones; only one count was recorded for around 90% of them. The ten largest clones take up roughly 8.1% of the sample.

This sample stems from a study of blood T cell repertoires in COVID-19 (TCRdb year 2020). Regarding the study in general: The collaborator samples originated in the United States, Italy and Spain and spanned the acute and convalescent phases of COVID-19. The material from the prospective study consisted of cDNA or gDNA derived from T cells, B-cell-depleted T cells, or PBMCs. Subjects who had been exposed to COVID-19, were actively infected with it, or had recovered from it provided the deeply sampled blood TCRbeta repertoires that made up the dataset. The repertoires were released in a freely available public database meant as a resource for research on the immune response to SARS-CoV-2. Samples came from the ongoing ImmuneRACE study (first 160 participants) plus 1,254 subjects from 6 global collaborators. The sample metadata nearly always contained a de-identified subject ID, COVID-19 status, age in years and sex. Where HLA class I and class II types were available, the types were taken from metadata supplied by the sample provider, not from assay-based typing. Paper-wide results and their limitations: The amount of clinical and demographic metadata varied by source and participant and was provided uncurated.

Sequencing was done on a sample of peripheral blood. The receptor was isolated from a woman between 70 and 85 years old with acute or convalescent COVID-19.

The CDR3: CASSPKPRVPYEQYF. The nucleotide sequence reads TGTGCCAGCAGTCCAAAACCCCGGGTCCCTTACGAGCAGTACTTC. The V gene is TRBV5-6 and the J gene is TRBJ2-7, with an unclear D gene assignment. The CDR3 holds 15 amino acids from the cysteine to the phenylalanine. Only the CDR3 portion is preserved as DNA: 45 bases, with reading frame beginning at the first base. CDR1 and CDR2 were assigned from the germline V gene as SGHDT and YYEEEE. Trimming costs V 5 bases and J 4 bases, and their ends lie 19 bases apart.